A selection of T cell receptor beta chains follows, all from one sample in a study of T-cell memory formation after mild COVID-19. TCRdb itself ran the 5' RACE reads through MiXCR, one entry per CDR3 protein. The sample contains 350,000 to 450,000 distinct CDR3 sequences, about 19% of which appear only once. Material for sequencing was PBMCs or a T cell subset sorted from them (not recorded which). The receptor source for this set is an adult woman who had mild COVID-19 (a few samples of this study predate the infection). Cell type and time point are not known. Both conserved end residues are part of each CDR3. Each record gives: clone size, D gene, J gene, V gene, CDR3 protein, CDR3 DNA. A D gene is named only where the DNA matches it firmly. Size is omitted from some rows. Given values are once, few, many or a class for expanded clones.

abundance: few; d_gene: TRBD1; j_gene: TRBJ2-5; v_gene: TRBV12-3/TRBV12-4; CDR3aa: CASSLWDRPETQYF; CDR3nt: TGTGCCAGCAGCCTTTGGGACAGGCCAGAGACCCAGTACTTC
abundance: few; d_gene: NA; j_gene: TRBJ2-1; v_gene: TRBV5-1; CDR3aa: CASSLVGAYNEQFF; CDR3nt: TGCGCCAGCAGCTTGGTGGGGGCATACAATGAGCAGTTCTTC
abundance: NA; d_gene: NA; j_gene: TRBJ2-2; v_gene: TRBV7-2; CDR3aa: CASSLDSGTGELFF; CDR3nt: TGTGCCAGCAGCTTAGATTCGGGAACCGGGGAGCTGTTTTTT
abundance: NA; d_gene: TRBD1; j_gene: TRBJ2-7; v_gene: TRBV7-2; CDR3aa: CASSWLDRYEQYF; CDR3nt: TGTGCCAGCAGCTGGCTGGACAGGTACGAGCAGTACTTC
abundance: few; d_gene: NA; j_gene: TRBJ1-1; v_gene: TRBV12-3/TRBV12-4; CDR3aa: CASILTQSVLNTEAFF; CDR3nt: TGTGCCAGCATCCTGACACAGTCAGTACTTAACACTGAAGCTTTCTTT
abundance: NA; d_gene: TRBD1; j_gene: TRBJ1-1; v_gene: TRBV20-1; CDR3aa: CSARDRQGAGTEAFF; CDR3nt: TGCAGTGCTAGAGATCGGCAGGGGGCAGGCACTGAAGCTTTCTTT
abundance: few; d_gene: NA; j_gene: TRBJ2-7; v_gene: TRBV5-1; CDR3aa: CASSSLGDPPYEQYF; CDR3nt: TGCGCCAGCAGCAGCCTCGGAGACCCACCCTACGAGCAGTACTTC
abundance: few; d_gene: TRBD2; j_gene: TRBJ2-5; v_gene: TRBV5-1; CDR3aa: CASSLGGGLAETQYF; CDR3nt: TGCGCCAGCAGCTTGGGCGGGGGACTAGCGGAGACCCAGTACTTC
abundance: NA; d_gene: TRBD2; j_gene: TRBJ2-1; v_gene: TRBV14; CDR3aa: CASSPSGRHYNEQFF; CDR3nt: TGTGCCAGCAGCCCTAGCGGGAGGCACTACAATGAGCAGTTCTTC
abundance: NA; d_gene: TRBD1; j_gene: TRBJ2-7; v_gene: TRBV24-1; CDR3aa: CATSDSGTGAYEQYF; CDR3nt: TGTGCCACCAGTGATTCCGGGACAGGGGCCTACGAGCAGTACTTC
abundance: few; d_gene: NA; j_gene: TRBJ1-1; v_gene: TRBV23-1; CDR3aa: CASSPAQMNTEAFF; CDR3nt: TGCGCCAGCAGTCCGGCACAGATGAACACTGAAGCTTTCTTT
abundance: many; d_gene: TRBD2; j_gene: TRBJ2-7; v_gene: TRBV4-2; CDR3aa: CASSPGGERGTYEQYF; CDR3nt: TGTGCCAGCAGCCCGGGAGGGGAGCGGGGTACGTACGAGCAGTACTTC
abundance: NA; d_gene: NA; j_gene: TRBJ2-2; v_gene: TRBV24-1; CDR3aa: CATSDDRSNTGELFF; CDR3nt: TGTGCCACCAGTGATGACAGGTCGAACACCGGGGAGCTGTTTTTT